Following are 5 T cell receptor beta chains from one sample sequenced in a study of shared clonotypes between healthy human individuals. Only in-frame clones appear in the TCRdb table, and some are missing; sequencing was by immunoSEQ multiplex PCR. Of 2 million to 2.5 million clones listed, roughly 90% are singletons. Source material: naive CD4+ T cells from PBMCs. The sample's subset: CD45RA+ positively selected. These receptors all stem from a man younger than 30 in good health. Some clones in this sample may be carry-over from other donors' samples.

The rearrangement joins TRBV5-1 to TRBJ2-2; D perhaps matches TRBD1 (6 bases). Germline CDR1 and CDR2: SGHRS and YFSETQ. There are 17 residues in the CDR3. V was shortened by 1 base and J by 4 bases, with 17 bases between the two germline ends. The CDR3 loop reads CASSLPGANEGTGELFF. CDR3 DNA: TGCGCCAGCAGCTTGCCAGGGGCCAACGAGGGCACCGGGGAGCTGTTTTTT.

About this clone itself: One junction end does not reproduce the germline sequence, and a read error may be involved. The chain is built from TRBV28 and TRBJ2-7; D remains unclear. The germline CDR1 and CDR2 sequences are MDHEN and SYDVKM. This CDR3 has 11 residues. CDR3 in amino acids: CASSFPGPLHF. DNA for the CDR3: TGTGCCAGCAGTTTTCCAGGACCCCTCCACTTC.

The chain couples TRBV30 to TRBJ2-5, with TRBD2 matching over 12 bases. The length of the CDR3 is 13 residues. Germline trimming cut 8 bases from V and 4 bases from J; bases unmatched to any gene: 5. Germline CDR1 is GTSNPN and CDR2 is SVGIG (reference sequence). The CDR3 protein is CAGETSGGETQYF. The CDR3 DNA is TGTGCCGGGGAGACTAGCGGGGGAGAGACCCAGTACTTC.

This clone was picked up one time. The chain is built from TRBV6-1 and TRBJ2-5; a possible D gene is TRBD2 (5 bases). This CDR3 contains 13 residues. Trimming removed 0 bases from V and 7 bases from J, with 9 bases in between. CDR1 and CDR2 (germline): MNHNS, SASEGT. CDR3: CASSEAREWTQYF. CDR3 coding DNA: TGTGCCAGCAGTGAAGCGAGGGAGTGGACCCAGTACTTC.

Note on this clone: In the same sample, other DNA sequences code for this CDR3. V usage is TRBV18 and J usage is TRBJ1-3; D gene uncertain. The germline CDR1 and CDR2 sequences are KGHSH and LQKENI. This CDR3 has 13 residues. The ends were cut back, 4 bases at V and 2 bases at J, with 6 bases in the middle. The CDR3 reads CASSQGTGNTIYF. The DNA of the CDR3 is TGTGCCAGCTCACAGGGTACTGGAAACACCATATATTTT.